This entry lists 24 T cell receptor beta chains sequenced from one sample in a study of blood T cell repertoires in COVID-19. TCRdb's copy holds only in-frame clones and misses some; the assay was immunoSEQ multiplex PCR. The top ten hold around 7% of the sample, which has about 70,000 clones, roughly 84% seen once. The sequencing input was peripheral blood. Every receptor here comes from a man aged 30-40 years with COVID-19, enrolled during active disease.

This rearrangement joins TRBV5-5 to TRBJ2-7, with 10 bases aligning to TRBD1. Germline assignment: CDR1 SGHKS and CDR2 YYEKEE (reference sequence). CDR3 length equals 18 residues. Trimming removed 4 bases from V and 3 bases from J; junction bases left unmatched: 16. The CDR3 spells CASSATDLPGTGDYEQYF. CDR3 sequence (DNA): TGTGCCAGCAGCGCAACCGACCTACCCGGGACAGGGGACTACGAGCAGTACTTC.

The CDR3 DNA is TGCGCCAGCAGCCAAGGGGGACAGGTCTCTGGAAACACCATATATTTT. Its translation: CASSQGGQVSGNTIYF. The V and J genes are TRBV4-3 and TRBJ1-3; TRBD1 matches at 8 bases. V gave up 1 base and J gave up 0 bases; unmatched junction bases: 2. Per germline, CDR1 LGHNA and CDR2 YSLEER. The CDR3 length is 16 residues.

The rearrangement links TRBV18 to TRBJ1-2; D not certain. The CDR3 extends over 13 amino acids. Germline lookup yields CDR1 KGHSH and CDR2 LQKENI. The ends were cut back, 2 bases at V and 2 bases at J, with 6 bases in the middle. This chain's CDR3 is CASSPEENYGYTF. CDR3 in DNA: TGTGCCAGCTCACCAGAGGAAAACTATGGCTACACCTTC.

V and J are TRBV28 and TRBJ2-7; tentatively, D is TRBD2 (5 bases). The CDR3 spans 14 residues. Germline CDR1 MDHEN, CDR2 SYDVKM. Trimming stripped 3 bases from V and 4 bases from J, with 13 bases between. CDR3 residues: CASSFRGPVYEQYF. In DNA form, the CDR3 reads TGTGCCAGCAGTTTTAGAGGGCCGGTATACGAGCAGTACTTC.

Relative to its sample, this clone is medium-sized. The V gene is TRBV7-2, the J gene TRBJ2-3; TRBD2 is a possible D gene (7 bases). The CDR3 runs to 12 residues. Germline CDR1 is SGHTA and CDR2 is FQGNSA. V dropped 3 bases and J dropped 9 bases, with 10 bases sitting between them. CDR3: CASSLGGRTQYF. The DNA of the CDR3 is TGTGCCAGCAGCTTGGGGGGGCGGACGCAGTATTTT.

This clone has more than one count but fewer than ten. The rearrangement uses TRBV12-3 or TRBV12-4 and TRBJ1-5; D is unclear. The CDR3 sequence is 13 residues long. The V end was cut by 2 bases, the J end by 4 bases, with 6 bases between. The CDR3 nucleotides read TGTGCCAGCAGTTTAACACGTAATCAGCCCCAGCATTTT. Translation: CASSLTRNQPQHF.

The chain links TRBV19 to TRBJ1-5; 8 bases fit TRBD1. V was clipped by 6 bases and J by 4 bases; unmatched bases: 8. The CDR3 has 15 amino acids. CDR1 and CDR2 from the germline V gene are LNHDA and SQIVND (reference sequence). CDR3 in amino acids: CASSRPGQGNQPQHF. DNA of the CDR3: TGTGCCAGTAGCCGGCCCGGACAGGGTAATCAGCCCCAGCATTTT.

Written as DNA, the CDR3 is TGTGCCTGGTCCCGAAATCAAGGAGGGACTGAAGCTTTCTTT. This gives the protein CAWSRNQGGTEAFF. The chain combines TRBV30 with TRBJ1-1; D is ambiguous. Trimming cost V 5 bases and J 5 bases, with 18 bases left between them. Per the germline V gene, CDR1 is GTSNPN and CDR2 is SVGIG (reference sequence). CDR3 length equals 14 residues.

This clone was recorded many times. The V gene is TRBV12-3 or TRBV12-4, the J gene TRBJ2-2; tentatively, D is TRBD1 (5 bases). The CDR3 extends over 13 amino acids. V lost 7 bases and J lost 8, with 14 bases in between. This CDR3 reads CASTPSGRGELFF. CDR3 coding DNA: TGTGCCAGCACCCCTTCAGGGCGGGGGGAGCTGTTTTTT.

The chain combines TRBV3-1 (or the pseudogene TRBV3-2) with TRBJ2-2, with D perhaps matching TRBD2 (6 bases). The germline V and J ends were trimmed by 11 bases and 2 bases, with 12 bases remaining between them. This CDR3 spans 13 amino acids. CDR1 is LGHDT, CDR2 YNNKEL, per germline (reference sequence). CDR3 nucleotides: TGTGCCGTGGGGAGGATTAACACCGGGGAGCTGTTTTTT. It codes for CAVGRINTGELFF.

This chain uses TRBV19 with TRBJ2-5; the match to TRBD2 covers 13 bases. There are 16 residues in the CDR3. After removal of 5 bases from V and 4 bases from J, the junction contained 7 bases not matched to a gene. Germline CDR1 is LNHDA and CDR2 is SQIVND (reference sequence). In nucleotides, the CDR3 is TGTGCCAGTAGTCTCGGACTAGCGGGAGTAGGAGAGACCCAGTACTTC. It codes for CASSLGLAGVGETQYF.

CDR3 sequence: CASSSGLGETQYF. Here the CDR3 DNA reads TGCGCCAGCAGCTCAGGACTAGGAGAGACCCAGTACTTC. J is TRBJ2-5 and V is TRBV5-1; 7 positions agree with TRBD2. The V gene end was trimmed by 3 bases and the J gene end by 4 bases; junction bases not matched to a gene: 3. Germline values: CDR1 SGHRS, CDR2 YFSETQ. CDR3 length equals 13 residues.

The rearrangement joins TRBV28 to TRBJ1-5, with D possibly being TRBD1 (5 bases). The CDR3 sequence is 15 residues long. Trimming pared 2 bases from V and 3 bases from J, leaving 11 bases between. The germline gives CDR1 MDHEN, CDR2 SYDVKM. The CDR3 DNA reads as TGTGCCAGCAGTTTAGTAGGGGTCATCAATCAGCCCCAGCATTTT. As protein: CASSLVGVINQPQHF.

This chain connects TRBV28 to TRBJ1-2; 7 bases are shared with TRBD1. This CDR3 contains 14 residues. Germline V lookup: CDR1 MDHEN, CDR2 SYDVKM. V gave up 5 bases and J gave up 5 bases; unmatched junction bases: 8. The CDR3 reads CASSTPTGYYGYTF. DNA of the CDR3: TGTGCCAGCAGTACCCCGACAGGGTATTATGGCTACACCTTC.

This clone appeared a few times. The genes are TRBV6-4 and TRBJ2-5, with 7 bases fitting TRBD2. CDR1 and CDR2 (germline): MRHNA, SNTAGT. V was clipped by 2 bases and J by 9 bases; unmatched bases: 3. The CDR3 is 12 residues long. Written as DNA, the CDR3 is TGTGCCAGCAGTGACGGGGAGGGTGCCCAGTACTTC. This gives the protein CASSDGEGAQYF.

The chain uses TRBV5-6 and TRBJ2-7; TRBD2 matches at 9 bases. The germline CDR1 and CDR2 sequences are SGHDT and YYEEEE. This CDR3 has 14 residues. V lost 4 bases to trimming and J lost 7 bases; unmatched junction nucleotides: 9. CDR3 in DNA: TGTGCCAGCAGCCCGAGCGGGAGGACCCGAGAGCAGTACTTC. Its translation: CASSPSGRTREQYF.

V gene TRBV2 combines with J gene TRBJ2-7, with D possibly TRBD2 on 6 matching bases. V dropped 7 bases and J dropped 0 bases, with 13 bases sitting between them. This CDR3 contains 14 residues. The germline V gene has CDR1 SNHLY and CDR2 FYNNEI. The DNA for the CDR3 is TGTGCCAGCACCCCGGGACTTCCCTCCTACGAGCAGTACTTC. Protein product: CASTPGLPSYEQYF. The complete variable domain, with remaining parts taken from reference TRBV2 and TRBJ2-7, reads EPEVTQTPSHQVTQMGQEVILRCVPISNHLYFYWYRQILGQKVEFLVSFYNNEISEKSEIFDDQFSVERPDGSNFTLKIRSTKLEDSAMYFCASTPGLPSYEQYFGPGTRLTVT.

This chain connects TRBV11-2 to TRBJ2-2, with 8 bases matching TRBD1. The junction had 13 bases not matched to a gene; V was cut back by 2 bases and J by 5 bases. The CDR3 covers 18 residues. From germline, CDR1 is SGHAT and CDR2 FQNNGV. CDR3 bases: TGTGCCAGCAGCTTACGAATGGGTAGGACAGGGCGGACCGGGGAGCTGTTTTTT. Translation gives CASSLRMGRTGRTGELFF.

This rearrangement joins TRBV5-1 to TRBJ2-7; TRBD1 agrees at 11 bases. Germline assignment: CDR1 SGHRS and CDR2 YFSETQ. The CDR3 contains 15 residues. With 3 bases clipped from V and 4 bases from J, the junction kept 6 bases outside the gene matches. Here the CDR3 reads CASSSLGQGAYEQYF. The CDR3 nucleotides are TGCGCCAGCAGCTCCTTAGGACAGGGGGCTTACGAGCAGTACTTC.

The chain recombines TRBV30 with TRBJ1-2; D possibly corresponds to TRBD1 (5 bases). CDR3 length: 11 amino acids. From germline, CDR1 is GTSNPN and CDR2 SVGIG (reference sequence). Trimming stripped 5 bases from V and 2 bases from J, with 6 bases between. CDR3 DNA sequence: TGTGCCTGGGACAGAAACTATGGCTACACCTTC. It specifies CAWDRNYGYTF.

V gene TRBV28 combines with J gene TRBJ1-5; weak D call: TRBD1 (6 bases). V lost 6 bases to trimming and J lost 7 bases, with 16 bases between them. The CDR3 is 14 residues long. Per the germline V gene, CDR1 is MDHEN and CDR2 is SYDVKM. CDR3 sequence (DNA): TGTGCCAGCAGACGGGGGGGCTCATTACAGCCCCAGCATTTT. Amino acids: CASRRGGSLQPQHF.

The J gene is TRBJ1-1, the V gene TRBV6-2 or TRBV6-3; possibly TRBD1 for D (5 bases). CDR1 is MNHEY, CDR2 SVGEGT, per germline. The length of the CDR3 is 13 residues. V was pared by 2 bases and J by 5 bases, with 9 bases between. CDR3 amino acids: CASSYGGGTEAFF. CDR3 DNA sequence: TGTGCCAGCAGTTACGGGGGGGGGACTGAAGCTTTCTTT.

The V gene is TRBV12-3 or TRBV12-4, the J gene TRBJ1-6; 7 bases map to TRBD1. With V trimmed by 6 bases and J by 8 bases, 4 bases remained unmatched. The CDR3 spans 13 residues. DNA for the CDR3: TGTGCCAGCAGCCGACAGGGAGATTCACCCCTCCACTTT. Its translation is CASSRQGDSPLHF.

The chain couples TRBV7-9 to TRBJ2-1; D might be TRBD2 (5 bases). The CDR3 length is 17 residues. The germline V gene has CDR1 SEHNR and CDR2 FQNEAQ (reference sequence). The ends were cut back, 6 bases at V and 0 bases at J, with 18 bases in the middle. In DNA, the CDR3 is TGTGCCAGCAGAAGAACGGGCGGGTCTAGCTCCTACAATGAGCAGTTCTTC. Its protein product is CASRRTGGSSSYNEQFF.